This T cell receptor beta chain was retrieved from a study of control samples from healthy donors and cancer patients. CDR3 length: 18 amino acids. J gave up 0 bases and V 0 bases, and 9 bases lay outside the gene matches. Germline V gives CDR1 MNHEY, CDR2 SMNVEV (reference sequence). Profiled with immunoSEQ multiplex PCR; TCRdb holds only in-frame clones, not every one. The data show approximately 54,000 clones, with about 88% seen just once and 35% to 50% held by the top ten. This receptor was identified in a man over 45 with head and neck cancer. The rearrangement links TRBV27 to TRBJ2-3; TRBD1 agrees at 7 bases. Sequencing used PBMCs. The CDR3 region is CASSLSRDGRGSTDTQYF. The CDR3 DNA reads as TGTGCCAGCAGTTTATCGAGGGATGGCAGGGGGAGCACAGATACGCAGTATTTT.